This entry features one T cell receptor (beta chain) sequence. Germline CDR1 SGHAT, CDR2 FQNNGV. The CDR3 sequence is 15 residues long. V dropped 4 bases and J dropped 6; count of bases not matched to a gene: 8. Data came from immunoSEQ multiplex PCR; TCRdb stores just in-frame clones and leaves some out. Among roughly 79,000 clones listed, around 84% were seen once. This specimen belongs to a study of control samples from healthy donors and cancer patients. V usage is TRBV11-2 and J usage is TRBJ2-3; 9 positions match TRBD1. Sequenced: blood. The clonotype originates from a man aged 45-60 years in good health. The CDR3 nucleotides read TGTGCCAGCAGCTACACAGGGGGCGGATGGGATACGCAGTATTTT. Its translation is CASSYTGGGWDTQYF.